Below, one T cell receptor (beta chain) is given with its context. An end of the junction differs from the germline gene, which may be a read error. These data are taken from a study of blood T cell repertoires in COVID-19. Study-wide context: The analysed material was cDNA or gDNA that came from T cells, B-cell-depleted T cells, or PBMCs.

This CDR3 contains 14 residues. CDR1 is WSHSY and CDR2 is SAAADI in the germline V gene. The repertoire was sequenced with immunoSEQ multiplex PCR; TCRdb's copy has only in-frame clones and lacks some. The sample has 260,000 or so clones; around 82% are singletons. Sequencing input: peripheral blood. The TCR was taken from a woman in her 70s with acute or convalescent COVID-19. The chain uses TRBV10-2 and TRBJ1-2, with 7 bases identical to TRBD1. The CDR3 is CVSSTGVPFYGYTF. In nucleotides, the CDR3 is TGCGTCAGCAGTACAGGGGTGCCCTTCTATGGCTACACCTTC.